One and the same sample provided the 14 T cell receptor beta chains below, sequenced in a study of early T cells in non-severe SARS-CoV-2 infection. TCRdb reprocessed the 5' RACE reads with MiXCR, giving one entry per CDR3 protein. The table lists over 75,000 distinct CDR3 sequences, roughly 13% of them singletons. The specimen sequenced was whole blood. The receptors derive from an adult who was a healthcare worker with PCR-confirmed SARS-CoV-2 infection or an uninfected control (not recorded which).

This clonotype came up a few times. V gene TRBV5-1 combines with J gene TRBJ1-1; maybe TRBD1 (5 bases). This CDR3 has 13 amino acids. Germline V gene data show CDR1 as SGHRS and CDR2 as YFSETQ. Trimming shortened V by 4 bases and J by 1 base, and 8 bases separated the two germline ends. For the CDR3, the DNA is TGCGCCAGCAGCGGCGGACAGAACACTGAAGCTTTCTTT. Residues: CASSGGQNTEAFF.

This clonotype was seen many times. This chain connects TRBV5-8 to TRBJ1-1; possible D gene TRBD1, 6 bases. CDR3 length: 14 residues. CDR1 is SGHTS, CDR2 YDEGEE, per germline. V lost 4 bases and J lost 2, with 12 bases in between. The CDR3 loop reads CASSGSQGNTEAFF. DNA of the CDR3: TGTGCCAGCAGCGGTTCACAGGGAAACACTGAAGCTTTCTTT.

This clonotype appeared many times. The chain couples TRBV19 to TRBJ1-5, with TRBD1 as a possible D gene (5 bases). V gave up 3 bases and J gave up 1 base, with 16 bases separating them. Germline V gene data show CDR1 as LNHDA and CDR2 as SQIVND (reference sequence). CDR3 length: 17 amino acids. The CDR3 sequence: CASSIERGARSNQPQHF. CDR3 bases: TGTGCCAGTAGTATTGAAAGGGGTGCTCGGAGCAATCAGCCCCAGCATTTT.

The V call is TRBV11-2, the J call TRBJ2-2; D tentatively reads TRBD1 or TRBD2 (5 bases each). The germline gives CDR1 SGHAT, CDR2 FQNNGV. This CDR3 contains 14 residues. Trimming stripped 5 bases from V and 3 bases from J, with 10 bases between. The CDR3 reads CASSILGDTGELFF. The CDR3 bases are TGTGCCAGCAGCATATTGGGGGACACCGGGGAGCTGTTTTTT.

This clonotype was detected many times. This sequence joins TRBV10-3 and TRBJ1-1; TRBD1 is a possible D gene (6 bases). The V and J ends lost 8 bases and 0 bases respectively, with 10 bases between them. Germline CDR1 ENHRY, CDR2 SYGVKD. The CDR3 covers 13 residues. The CDR3: CAIQGHLNTEAFF. The CDR3, as DNA: TGTGCCATCCAGGGACACCTGAACACTGAAGCTTTCTTT.

This clonotype turned up a few times. This chain links TRBV6-6 with TRBJ2-7, with 7 bases matching TRBD1. This CDR3 has 13 amino acids. Germline values: CDR1 MNHNY, CDR2 SVGAGI (reference sequence). After removal of 8 bases from V and 6 bases from J, the junction contained 10 bases not matched to a gene. CDR3: CASQMTGYAEQYF. CDR3 nucleotides: TGTGCCAGCCAAATGACAGGGTATGCCGAGCAGTACTTC.

This clonotype has only a few counts. The chain couples TRBV4-2 to TRBJ1-2, with unresolved D. There are 14 residues in the CDR3. Between the trimmed V and J ends, which lost 1 base and 3 bases, there was a span of 9 bases. CDR1 and CDR2 from the germline V gene are LGHNA and YNFKEQ. CDR3: CASSQVSGDYGYTF. The DNA for the CDR3 is TGTGCCAGCAGCCAAGTCTCTGGTGACTATGGCTACACCTTC.

This rearrangement joins TRBV7-9 to TRBJ1-4; no definite D call. This CDR3 comprises 16 residues. Germline assignment: CDR1 SEHNR and CDR2 FQNEAQ (reference sequence). V was cut by 2 bases and J by 0 bases, with 10 bases left in between. DNA of the CDR3: TGTGCCAGCAGCTTAAATCGCCAGCCAACTAATGAAAAACTGTTTTTT. Encoded protein: CASSLNRQPTNEKLFF.

The CDR3 sequence is CASSRRGLAQYF. The DNA for the CDR3 is TGTGCCAGCAGCAGGCGGGGGCTGGCTCAGTACTTC. V is TRBV28 and J is TRBJ2-7; the D gene is possibly TRBD2 (7 bases). The ends were cut back, 6 bases at V and 10 bases at J, with 16 bases in the middle. The CDR3 consists of 12 residues. Germline V gene lookup returns CDR1 MDHEN and CDR2 SYDVKM.

This clonotype occurred many times. This CDR3 is CASSLGLSSGDTQYF. The CDR3 DNA reads as TGTGCCAGCAGTTTAGGCTTGTCTAGCGGGGATACGCAGTATTTT. This rearrangement joins TRBV12-3 or TRBV12-4 to TRBJ2-3; TRBD2 matches at 8 bases. The CDR3 runs 15 residues. The trim removed 1 base at V and 6 bases at J, leaving 6 bases unmatched.

This clonotype has more than one count but fewer than ten. The gene calls are TRBV29-1 and TRBJ2-1, with D possibly being TRBD2 (6 bases). Germline loops: CDR1 SQVTM, CDR2 ANQGSEA. V was pared by 4 bases and J by 3 bases, with 16 bases between. This CDR3 spans 15 amino acids. In DNA, the CDR3 is TGCAGCGTTGTGGAGGGACTTTGGGGCTACAATGAGCAGTTCTTC. Its translation: CSVVEGLWGYNEQFF.

This clonotype was picked up a small number of times. The chain combines TRBV5-6 with TRBJ2-5; D is undetermined. Germline V gene sequence: CDR1 SGHDT, CDR2 YYEEEE. V was pared by 7 bases and J by 2 bases, with 12 bases between. The CDR3 loop spans 13 amino acids. In nucleotides, the CDR3 is TGTGCCAGCCGGCTAGGAGTTCAAGAGACCCAGTACTTC. Its translation: CASRLGVQETQYF.

The J gene is TRBJ2-2, the V gene TRBV4-1; D may be TRBD1 (5 bases). V lost 4 bases, J lost 1 base, and 16 bases lay in between. From germline, CDR1 is MGHRA and CDR2 YSYEKL. This CDR3 contains 17 residues. CDR3 nucleotides: TGCGCCAGCAGCCTCGAAGGGGCAGGGCTGAACACCGGGGAGCTGTTTTTT. It encodes CASSLEGAGLNTGELFF.

V and J are TRBV20-1 and TRBJ2-7; TRBD1 or TRBD2 may be the D gene (5 bases each). Trimming removed 6 bases from V and 9 bases from J, with 27 bases in between. The CDR3 runs to 15 residues. Germline CDR1 is DFQATT and CDR2 is SNEGSKA (reference sequence). The CDR3: CSAPRTGGSSLGQYF. The CDR3 coding sequence is TGCAGTGCCCCCCGCACTGGGGGTTCCTCCTTGGGGCAGTACTTC.